Described below is a single T cell receptor (beta chain) sequence and its context. This clone was seen only once. The antigen this receptor binds is unknown. The sample holds no much larger clone one base away, and base qualities are not on file. The CDR3 contains 15 residues, cysteine and phenylalanine counted. The only DNA kept is the CDR3, 45 bases in frame from the first base. V is clipped by 5 bases and J by 2 bases, and the sequence between their germline boundaries is 16 bases long. As encoded in the germline V gene, CDR1 is SGHTA while CDR2 is FQGNSA. TCRbeta CDR3 regions were amplified from genomic DNA by means of the immunoSEQ Assay, a bias-controlled multiplex PCR. For the original study's pipeline: Nucleated cell counts per sample were estimated from amplification of reference gene primers within the assay. Sequence reads were collapsed and filtered to measure the absolute abundance of every unique TCRbeta CDR3 rearrangement. For each sample, productive Simpson clonality was calculated as the square root of Simpson's diversity index over productive rearrangements. As stored in TCRdb, this immuneACCESS dataset retains in-frame rearrangements with V and J assigned. A fraction of the clones does not appear; measured against another copy, unresolved V genes explain less than half of the discrepancy, and the remainder lacks a known reason. Clonal size and the V and J genes are those of that table, whereas D and trimming came from the DNA. The sample includes a few hundred thousand clones, with about 85% observed a single time. The biggest ten clones account for 5.5% to 7% of the sample.

The sample belongs to a study of blood T cell repertoires in COVID-19 (TCRdb year 2020). Concerning the study at large: Samples from collaborators originated in the United States, Italy and Spain and spanned both the acute and convalescent phases of COVID-19. The prospective study material was composed of cDNA or gDNA derived from T cells, B-cell-depleted T cells, or PBMCs. Deeply sampled blood TCRbeta repertoires from subjects exposed to, actively infected with, or recovered from COVID-19 were included in the dataset. The repertoires were released in a freely available public database meant as a resource for research on the immune response to SARS-CoV-2. The samples were drawn from the first 160 participants of the ongoing ImmuneRACE study and from 950 to 1,500 subjects provided by 6 global collaborators. The sample metadata nearly always contained a de-identified subject ID, COVID-19 status, age in years and sex. HLA class I and class II types, where available, came from metadata supplied by the sample provider rather than from assay-based typing. General findings and caveats noted by the study authors: The quantity of clinical and demographic metadata differed by source and by participant and was supplied without curation.

Participants in the prospective study were enrolled through a virtual design, were aged about 18 to 89 years, and lived in roughly 24 United States geographic areas. Cohort assignment in the prospective study relied on participant-reported clinical history from a screening survey and a study questionnaire. For ImmuneRACE Cohort 3, a participant was defined as recovered based on two consecutive negative NP/OP PCR tests, clearance by a healthcare professional, or resolution of symptoms. Each participant in the prospective study had whole blood, serum and a nasopharyngeal or oropharyngeal swab collected by mobile phlebotomists. Additional blood draws and questionnaires over an approximately 2-month period could optionally be provided by prospective study participants. Before DNA extraction, prospective study blood samples were shipped either frozen or at room temperature.

Recombination joined TRBV7-2 with TRBJ2-7; the D gene is perhaps TRBD2, from 6 matching bases. The sequence derives from a woman aged 25 to 39 who had recovered from COVID-19. Sequencing was done on a sample of PBMCs or T cells enriched from blood (not recorded which). The nucleotide sequence is given as TGTGCCAGCAGCCCCCCGGGGGATCCCACCTACGAGCAGTACTTC. This codes for CASSPPGDPTYEQYF.